The rows below give T cell receptor beta chains drawn from one sample of a study of preoperative IRX-2 immunotherapy in early breast cancer. This table comes from immunoSEQ multiplex PCR, and its TCRdb copy is limited to in-frame clones, with some not included. The table has about 42,000 clones, approximately 80% seen once. The specimen was tumor tissue, collected after IRX-2 immunotherapy. All receptors derive from a human donor with breast cancer. Both conserved end residues are part of each CDR3. A D gene is named only where the DNA matches it firmly. Only some rows state a clone size, as once, few, many or a class for expanded clones.

J gene	V gene	clone size	D gene	CDR3 protein	CDR3 DNA
TRBJ2-7	TRBV28	-	-	CASSFLGQIYEQYF	TGTGCCAGCAGTTTTCTTGGACAGATCTACGAGCAGTACTTC
TRBJ2-5	TRBV5-1	-	TRBD2	CASRPTSGGQETQYF	TGCGCCAGCAGGCCAACTAGCGGGGGACAAGAGACCCAGTACTTC
TRBJ1-1	TRBV5-1	-	TRBD1	CASSLSQTGANTEAFF	TGCGCCAGCAGCTTGTCCCAGACAGGGGCGAACACTGAAGCTTTCTTT
TRBJ2-7	TRBV19	-	TRBD1	CASSVLGQAYEQYF	TGTGCCAGTAGTGTCCTGGGACAGGCCTACGAGCAGTACTTC
TRBJ1-1	TRBV7-8	-	-	CASRSGQTPEAFF	TGTGCCAGCAGGTCCGGACAGACACCTGAAGCTTTCTTT
TRBJ2-7	TRBV18	-	TRBD2	CASSPIGRIHEQYF	TGTGCCAGCTCACCAATCGGGAGGATCCACGAGCAGTACTTC
TRBJ1-5	TRBV28	-	-	CASSLNDQPQHF	TGTGCCAGCAGTTTAAATGATCAGCCCCAGCATTTT
TRBJ1-2	TRBV6-8	-	-	CASTDGLLRRGYTF	TGTGCCAGCACCGACGGACTCCTTAGACGGGGCTACACCTTC
TRBJ2-1	TRBV7-6	-	TRBD1	CASSLAPGGAGNEQFF	TGTGCCAGCAGCTTGGCACCAGGGGGCGCTGGCAATGAGCAGTTCTTC
TRBJ1-4	TRBV30	-	TRBD1	CAWATTGGGSNEKLFF	TGTGCCTGGGCCACTACAGGGGGCGGTAGTAATGAAAAACTGTTTTTT
TRBJ1-2	TRBV12-5	-	-	CASTLEGSNGYTF	TGTGCCAGTACTTTAGAGGGGTCTAATGGCTACACCTTC
TRBJ2-5	TRBV19	-	-	CASSQKGRETQYF	TGTGCCAGTAGTCAAAAGGGGAGAGAGACCCAGTACTTC
TRBJ1-2	TRBV6-8	-	-	CASRLGGEHGYTF	TGTGCCAGCAGATTGGGAGGGGAGCATGGCTACACCTTC
TRBJ2-7	TRBV6-8	-	-	CASSSVLYEQYF	TGTGCCAGCAGTTCCGTACTATACGAGCAGTACTTC
TRBJ1-6	TRBV11-3	-	TRBD1	CASTEGQLNSPLHF	TGTGCCAGCACCGAGGGACAGCTTAATTCACCCCTCCACTTT
TRBJ2-2	TRBV18	-	TRBD2	CASSPKAGGSGELFF	TGTGCCAGCTCACCAAAGGCGGGGGGCTCCGGGGAGCTGTTTTTT
TRBJ2-3	TRBV29-1	-	TRBD2	CSVELAGAMRDTQYF	TGCAGCGTTGAACTAGCGGGGGCCATGCGAGATACGCAGTATTTT
TRBJ2-2	TRBV6-4	once	TRBD2	CASSPKGLAGVGELFF	TGTGCCAGCAGTCCGAAAGGACTAGCGGGAGTCGGGGAGCTGTTTTTT
TRBJ2-3	TRBV5-1	-	TRBD2	CASAKRELPDTQYF	TGCGCCAGCGCTAAGCGGGAGTTACCAGATACGCAGTATTTT
TRBJ2-7	TRBV6-8	-	-	CASSQGLLEGEQYF	TGTGCCAGCAGTCAGGGACTTCTCGAGGGGGAGCAGTACTTC
TRBJ1-6	TRBV19	-	-	CASSLQTVRDSPLHF	TGTGCCAGTAGTTTACAGACAGTAAGGGATTCACCCCTCCACTTT
TRBJ2-2	TRBV2	-	TRBD1	CASRADRVRTGELFF	TGTGCCAGCAGGGCAGACAGGGTCAGGACCGGGGAGCTGTTTTTT
TRBJ2-6	TRBV6-8	-	-	CASRGGPSGANVLTF	TGTGCCAGCAGAGGTGGACCCTCTGGGGCCAACGTCCTGACTTTC
TRBJ1-1	TRBV6-8	few	-	CASKRSLSGNTEAFF	TGTGCCAGCAAAAGGAGTCTCTCTGGGAATACTGAAGCTTTCTTT
TRBJ2-3	TRBV7-5	-	-	CASSLGQGNTDTQYF	TGTGCCAGCAGCTTGGGGCAGGGGAACACAGATACGCAGTATTTT
TRBJ1-5	TRBV19	-	TRBD1	CASRVQGAGNQPQHF	TGTGCCAGTAGGGTTCAGGGGGCGGGCAATCAGCCCCAGCATTTT
TRBJ1-4	TRBV6-8	-	TRBD1	CASRDRQGRGEKLFF	TGTGCCAGCAGGGACAGACAGGGGCGGGGTGAAAAACTGTTTTTT
TRBJ1-2	TRBV28	-	TRBD1	CASSLWGGDRGTHGYTF	TGTGCCAGCAGTTTATGGGGCGGGGACAGGGGGACCCATGGCTACACCTTC
TRBJ2-5	TRBV11-3	-	TRBD1	CASSHGQGEGRKTQYF	TGTGCCAGCAGCCACGGACAGGGGGAGGGAAGAAAGACCCAGTACTTC
TRBJ2-7	TRBV6-4	-	-	CAIGEFTEQYF	TGTGCCATCGGAGAGTTTACCGAGCAGTACTTC
TRBJ1-3	TRBV29-1	few	-	CSVVGRGNTIYF	TGCAGCGTTGTTGGCCGTGGAAACACCATATATTTT
TRBJ2-2	TRBV19	-	-	CASRYKTGTGELFF	TGTGCCAGTAGGTACAAGACAGGTACCGGGGAGCTGTTTTTT
TRBJ2-2	TRBV6-8	-	-	CASSASGVGDTGELFF	TGTGCCAGCAGTGCGTCGGGGGTCGGGGACACCGGGGAGCTGTTTTTT
TRBJ2-5	TRBV14	-	-	CASSPDSRGTQYF	TGTGCCAGCAGCCCGGACAGTCGAGGGACCCAGTACTTC
TRBJ2-2	TRBV11-3	-	TRBD2	CASSLHSSGTDTGELFF	TGTGCCAGCAGCCTGCATTCTAGCGGCACCGACACCGGGGAGCTGTTTTTT
TRBJ1-4	TRBV12-5	few	-	CASNVGGFLGEKLFF	TGTGCCAGCAATGTTGGAGGGTTTCTCGGGGAAAAACTGTTTTTT
TRBJ1-1	TRBV19	-	TRBD1	CASSIGRGNFEAFF	TGTGCCAGTAGTATAGGCAGGGGGAACTTTGAAGCTTTCTTT
TRBJ1-3	TRBV5-1	-	-	CASSRQELTGNTIYF	TGCGCCAGCAGCCGACAGGAACTCACTGGAAACACCATATATTTT
TRBJ1-4	TRBV18	-	-	CASSPTGRNEKLFF	TGTGCCAGCTCACCGACAGGTCGTAATGAAAAACTGTTTTTT
TRBJ2-5	TRBV5-1	-	TRBD1	CASTRADRVGETQYF	TGCGCCAGCACCCGGGCGGACAGGGTAGGAGAGACCCAGTACTTC
TRBJ2-6	TRBV18	-	-	CASSPRPTGSGANVLTF	TGTGCCAGCTCACCCCGCCCGACGGGCTCTGGGGCCAACGTCCTGACTTTC
TRBJ2-3	TRBV5-1	-	TRBD2	CASSISGGTDTQYF	TGCGCCAGCAGCATTAGCGGGGGGACAGATACGCAGTATTTT
TRBJ2-7	TRBV6-8	-	TRBD1	CASRGWVPGQGSYEQYF	TGTGCCAGCAGGGGGTGGGTCCCGGGACAGGGGTCCTACGAGCAGTACTTC
TRBJ2-5	TRBV19	-	TRBD1	CASTAGGKETQYF	TGTGCCAGTACGGCAGGGGGAAAAGAGACCCAGTACTTC
TRBJ2-1	TRBV5-1	-	-	CASIPGRPRVDNEQFF	TGCGCCAGCATCCCCGGACGGCCTAGGGTCGACAATGAGCAGTTCTTC
TRBJ2-5	TRBV19	-	-	CASSKGDGGQSQYF	TGTGCCAGTAGTAAGGGGGACGGGGGCCAGTCCCAGTACTTC
TRBJ1-1	TRBV5-1	-	-	CASNRQAGDTEAFF	TGCGCCAGCAACAGACAGGCAGGGGACACTGAAGCTTTCTTT
TRBJ2-2	TRBV10-3	-	TRBD1	CAISERTGGANTGELFF	TGTGCCATCAGTGAGAGGACAGGGGGCGCGAACACCGGGGAGCTGTTTTTT
TRBJ1-1	TRBV12-5	once	-	CASTPWDLNTEAFF	TGTGCCAGCACCCCTTGGGACTTGAACACTGAAGCTTTCTTT
TRBJ1-4	TRBV19	-	-	CASTKQDDLIEKLFF	TGTGCCAGTACAAAGCAGGACGACCTTATAGAAAAACTGTTTTTT
TRBJ1-1	TRBV28	-	-	CASSLSAPREAFF	TGTGCCAGCAGTTTGTCAGCTCCCCGGGAAGCTTTCTTT
TRBJ1-4	TRBV6-7	-	TRBD1	CASSDRVGKLFF	TGTGCCAGCAGCGACAGGGTTGGAAAACTGTTTTTT
TRBJ2-1	TRBV6-7	-	-	CASSDSPGSSYNEQFF	TGTGCCAGCAGTGACTCGCCGGGGAGCTCCTACAATGAGCAGTTCTTC